These T cell receptor beta chains were read from a single sample in a study of T cells after yellow fever vaccination. Each CDR3 protein is one row after TCRdb ran MiXCR on the 5' RACE reads. The table shows 300,000 to 400,000 distinct CDR3 sequences, with approximately 13% occurring only once. Source: CD4+ T cells sorted from PBMCs, taken 15 days after the yellow fever booster vaccination. These TCRs come from a man younger than 35 who received the YFV17D yellow fever vaccine. Both conserved end residues are part of each CDR3. The D gene is left open where the match is weak. Size tells how often a clone was seen (once, few, many) or the class of an expanded clone, and some rows leave it out.

CSANGRGDTQYF | TGCAGTGCCAACGGAAGAGGCGATACGCAGTATTTT | TRBV20-1 | - | - | TRBJ2-3
CASSLTGQGGMPQHF | TGCGCCAGCAGCTTGACGGGACAGGGCGGTATGCCCCAGCATTTT | TRBV5-1 | TRBD1 | many | TRBJ1-5
CASSYQGNGSPLHF | TGTGCCAGCAGCTACCAGGGGAACGGGTCACCCCTCCACTTT | TRBV7-2 | - | many | TRBJ1-6
CASGFQGADTQYF | TGTGCTAGTGGTTTTCAAGGCGCAGATACGCAGTATTTT | TRBV12-5 | - | few | TRBJ2-3
CASSWLGQSSYNEQFF | TGCGCCAGCAGCTGGCTAGGGCAGAGCTCCTACAATGAGCAGTTCTTC | TRBV5-1 | - | few | TRBJ2-1
CASSPGLAAETQYF | TGCGCCAGCAGTCCGGGTCTAGCAGCAGAGACCCAGTACTTC | TRBV5-1 | - | many | TRBJ2-5
CASSQSGQNYNEQFF | TGTGCCAGCAGCCAATCGGGACAGAACTACAATGAGCAGTTCTTC | TRBV3-1 | TRBD1 | - | TRBJ2-1
CSVQENYGYTF | TGCAGCGTTCAGGAAAACTATGGCTACACCTTC | TRBV29-1 | - | many | TRBJ1-2
CASSPGRVEPQHF | TGTGCCAGCTCTCCTGGACGGGTGGAGCCCCAGCATTTT | TRBV18 | - | - | TRBJ1-5
CASSLVSLGLADTQYF | TGCGCCAGCAGCTTGGTCTCTTTGGGGCTAGCGGATACGCAGTATTTT | TRBV5-1 | - | - | TRBJ2-3
CASSPGRGKNIQYF | TGTGCCAGCAGTCCTGGGCGGGGGAAAAACATTCAGTACTTC | TRBV2 | TRBD2 | once | TRBJ2-4
CASSTGAPEYF | TGTGCCAGCAGCACAGGGGCCCCGGAGTATTTT | TRBV11-2 | TRBD1 | - | TRBJ2-3
CASSLSSGGYNEQFF | TGTGCCAGCAGCCTCAGTAGCGGGGGCTACAATGAGCAGTTCTTC | TRBV11-2 | TRBD2 | many | TRBJ2-1
CASSPDRASYEQYF | TGTGCCAGCTCACCGGACAGGGCCTCCTACGAGCAGTACTTC | TRBV18 | TRBD1 | few | TRBJ2-7
CASSLGLREEQFF | TGTGCCAGCAGCTTAGGGTTGCGGGAAGAGCAGTTCTTC | TRBV7-9 | - | - | TRBJ2-1
CASTRGDEQFF | TGTGCCAGCACAAGAGGGGATGAGCAGTTCTTC | TRBV21-1 | - | - | TRBJ2-1
CSASRGGGSTDTQYF | TGCAGTGCCAGTCGGGGAGGGGGGAGCACAGATACGCAGTATTTT | TRBV20-1 | - | few | TRBJ2-3
CAISESEVGGQETQYF | TGTGCCATCAGTGAGTCGGAAGTTGGCGGACAAGAGACCCAGTACTTC | TRBV10-3 | - | many | TRBJ2-5
CATSDDNNQPQHF | TGTGCCACCAGTGATGATAACAATCAGCCCCAGCATTTT | TRBV24-1 | - | many | TRBJ1-5
CASSPGWPQHF | TGTGCCAGCAGTCCCGGATGGCCCCAGCATTTT | TRBV12-3/TRBV12-4 | - | few | TRBJ1-5
CASTGGERRYEQYF | TGTGCCAGCACCGGGGGGGAACGAAGGTACGAGCAGTACTTC | TRBV7-8 | TRBD2 | - | TRBJ2-7
CASSPDSGQETQYF | TGCGCCAGCAGCCCGGACAGCGGACAAGAGACCCAGTACTTC | TRBV4-3 | - | many | TRBJ2-5
CASSLVEGTQYF | TGTGCCAGCAGCTTAGTTGAGGGGACCCAGTACTTC | TRBV11-3 | - | - | TRBJ2-5